The sequence of this TCR beta chain was determined in a study of T cells in tuberculosis. Study at large: The T cells targeted glucose monomycolate, a mycobacterial lipid, via CD1B. Study-wide points: Shorter CDR3-alpha in active tuberculosis partly drove smaller distances. Active tuberculosis TCR-alpha repertoires lay closer to GMM-specific TCRs than IGRA-negative controls, suggesting clonal expansion.

Sequencing was performed with immunoSEQ multiplex PCR; in TCRdb, only in-frame clones are kept and a portion is missing. The sample includes tens of thousands of clones, 90% to 95% of them seen just once. The CDR3 covers 17 residues. Each donor contributed 95,000 or so T cells on average, unsorted. As concerns this clone: Antigen: not known.

The clonotype was recovered from a donor between 5 and 29 years old with latent tuberculosis or without tuberculosis infection. The chain combines TRBV21-1 with TRBJ2-5; the D call of TRBD2 is as the table states it, not checked on the DNA. TRBV21-1 is annotated as a pseudogene. Source material: PBMCs. CDR3 coding DNA: TGTGCCAGCAGCAAATGGGAGCGGGGGCCGGCCAAAGAGACCCAGTACTTC. It codes for CASSKWERGPAKETQYF.